The 16 T cell receptor beta chains presented below share a single source sample, sequenced in a study of T cell responses to AZD1222 COVID-19 vaccine. Measured with immunoSEQ multiplex PCR; TCRdb has only the in-frame clones, and not every one. Among over 110,000 clones listed, roughly 92% were seen once. This specimen was peripheral blood, taken on day 0 of AZD1222 vaccination. These receptors all come from an adult in good health.

The chain combines TRBV27 with TRBJ2-4; 7 bases agree with TRBD2. Germline V gene sequence: CDR1 MNHEY, CDR2 SMNVEV (reference sequence). Trimming at V came to 4 bases and at J to 1 base, leaving 7 bases not matched to a gene. CDR3 size: 16 residues. The CDR3 nucleotides read TGTGCCAGCAGTTCCCCTGGGAGGGCGGCCAAAAACATTCAGTACTTC. Residues: CASSSPGRAAKNIQYF.

J is TRBJ1-6 and V is TRBV12-2. TRBV12-2 is a known pseudogene. This CDR3 spans 15 amino acids. The CDR3 here is CASRLAESPGSTLHF. The CDR3 DNA reads TGTGCAAGTCGCTTAGCGGAGTCCCCGGGGTCCACCCTCCACTTT.

V and J are TRBV11-1 and TRBJ1-6; D remains ambiguous. Per the germline V gene, CDR1 is SGHAT and CDR2 is FQDESV (reference sequence). CDR3 length: 16 residues. V lost 5 bases and J 5 bases, leaving 16 bases between the germline ends. CDR3 sequence (DNA): TGTGCCAGCAGCAAGCGGGCCGCTAGGGATAATTCACCCCTCCACTTT. This codes for CASSKRAARDNSPLHF.

The rearrangement joins TRBV5-1 to TRBJ2-7; 7 bases match TRBD2. This CDR3 spans 16 amino acids. Trimming cost V 0 bases and J 4 bases; bases outside gene matches: 10. Germline V gene data show CDR1 as SGHRS and CDR2 as YFSETQ. This CDR3 reads CASSLEPSGGVYEQYF. The CDR3 DNA follows: TGCGCCAGCAGCTTGGAACCTAGCGGAGGAGTTTACGAGCAGTACTTC.

The rearrangement links TRBV27 to TRBJ2-1; D ambiguous. The CDR3 has 13 residues. The V gene lost 8 bases and the J gene lost 0 bases, with 8 bases spanning the gap. The germline gives CDR1 MNHEY, CDR2 SMNVEV (reference sequence). The CDR3 region has the DNA TGTGCCAGCCGACGTAGCTCCTACAATGAGCAGTTCTTC. Protein sequence: CASRRSSYNEQFF.

The V gene is TRBV30, the J gene TRBJ1-3; unclear D gene. With 1 base removed from V and 2 bases from J, the gap between germline ends came to 6 bases. CDR3 length equals 13 residues. Germline CDR1 reads GTSNPN; CDR2 reads SVGIG (reference sequence). The CDR3 protein is CAWSEKAGNTIYF. For the CDR3, the DNA is TGTGCCTGGAGTGAGAAGGCTGGAAACACCATATATTTT.

This clone was seen a handful of times. The chain couples TRBV4-2 to TRBJ2-1, with D unclear. This CDR3 region has 13 residues. Looked up from germline, CDR1 is LGHNA and CDR2 is YNFKEQ. V was pared by 1 base and J by 8 bases, with 9 bases between. The CDR3 region has the DNA TGTGCCAGCAGCCAAGTGGGCCAAGATGAGCAGTTCTTC. Translated: CASSQVGQDEQFF.

This clone was detected only once. CDR3 region: CSVGVPTDTQYF. Here the CDR3 DNA reads TGCAGCGTTGGGGTCCCCACAGATACGCAGTATTTT. V usage is TRBV29-1 and J usage is TRBJ2-3; D ambiguous. This CDR3 has 12 amino acids. Germline V gene sequence: CDR1 SQVTM, CDR2 ANQGSEA. Trimming took off 4 bases at V and 2 bases at J, with 7 bases between the two ends.

The rearrangement links TRBV6-4 to TRBJ2-1; 10 bases align to TRBD2. Unmatched junction bases numbered 5, after V lost 4 bases and J lost 5 bases. Germline CDR1 MRHNA, CDR2 SNTAGT. CDR3 length: 15 amino acids. CDR3 DNA sequence: TGTGCCAGCAGTGTAGGGCTAGCGGGAGACAATGAGCAGTTCTTC. It specifies CASSVGLAGDNEQFF.

The V gene is TRBV29-1, the J gene TRBJ1-5; 7 bases match TRBD1. Germline trimming cut 4 bases from V and 4 bases from J; bases unmatched to any gene: 7. Per germline, CDR1 SQVTM and CDR2 ANQGSEA. The CDR3 is made up of 14 amino acids. CDR3 protein: CSVGGWGQNQPQHF. The CDR3 DNA follows: TGCAGCGTTGGGGGTTGGGGACAGAATCAGCCCCAGCATTTT.

The chain is built from TRBV27 and TRBJ1-2, with 7 bases identical to TRBD1. The CDR3 loop spans 16 amino acids. J lost 2 bases, V lost 3 bases, and 9 bases had no gene match. The germline CDR1 and CDR2 sequences are MNHEY and SMNVEV (reference sequence). CDR3 in DNA: TGTGCCAGCAGTTTTATTGGGGACAGAAGAAACTATGGCTACACCTTC. Its protein product is CASSFIGDRRNYGYTF.

This clone appeared a single time. The chain carries TRBV7-8 and TRBJ2-6; 9 bases are shared with TRBD1. V lost 2 bases to trimming and J lost 0 bases; unmatched junction nucleotides: 11. This CDR3 comprises 20 residues. Germline V gene data show CDR1 as SGHVS and CDR2 as FQNEAQ. The CDR3 DNA is TGTGCCAGCAGCTTATGGGGACCGGGACAGGGTTCCTCTGGGGCCAACGTCCTGACTTTC. Amino acids: CASSLWGPGQGSSGANVLTF. The full variable domain, completed using reference TRBV7-8 and TRBJ2-6, is GAGVSQSPRYKVAKRGQDVALRCDPISGHVSLFWYQQALGQGPEFLTYFQNEAQLDKSGLPSDRFFAERPEGSVSTLKIQRTQQEDSAVYLCASSLWGPGQGSSGANVLTFGAGSRLTVL.

V is TRBV7-2 and J is TRBJ2-2; the D is unclear. The V and J ends lost 6 bases and 4 bases respectively, with 6 bases between them. CDR1 SGHTA and CDR2 FQGNSA come from the germline V gene. The CDR3 has 12 amino acids. The CDR3 nucleotides are TGTGCCAGCAGGTTCGCCACCGGGGAGCTGTTTTTT. It specifies CASRFATGELFF.

The rearrangement uses TRBV5-1 and TRBJ2-2, with D maybe TRBD2 (5 bases). Trimming removed 4 bases at V and 4 bases at J, with 11 bases between. The germline V gene encodes CDR1 SGHRS and CDR2 YFSETQ. The CDR3 runs to 14 residues. CDR3 sequence reads: CASSLRTVTGELFF. The CDR3 DNA reads as TGCGCCAGCAGCCTCCGGACTGTCACCGGGGAGCTGTTTTTT.

The V gene is TRBV28, the J gene TRBJ1-1; no clear D gene. CDR1 is MDHEN and CDR2 is SYDVKM in the germline V gene. Trimming took off 6 bases at V and 6 bases at J, with 17 bases between the two ends. CDR3 length: 14 amino acids. CDR3 nucleotide sequence: TGTGCCAGCAGAACCGGGCAATGGATCGCTGAAGCTTTCTTT. Translation: CASRTGQWIAEAFF.

This chain joins TRBV7-8 and TRBJ1-1; 11 bases fit TRBD1. Germline V gene data show CDR1 as SGHVS and CDR2 as FQNEAQ. J lost 2 bases, V lost 6 bases, and 14 bases had no gene match. The CDR3 loop spans 18 amino acids. The CDR3 spells CASSLFLWDRGVNTEAFF. The DNA of the CDR3 is TGTGCCAGCAGTCTATTCCTCTGGGACAGGGGGGTCAACACTGAAGCTTTCTTT. Full variable domain (missing parts from reference TRBV7-8 and TRBJ1-1): GAGVSQSPRYKVAKRGQDVALRCDPISGHVSLFWYQQALGQGPEFLTYFQNEAQLDKSGLPSDRFFAERPEGSVSTLKIQRTQQEDSAVYLCASSLFLWDRGVNTEAFFGQGTRLTVV.